This record concerns one TCR beta chain sequence. In the study's own analysis: From reference gene primer amplification, estimates of nucleated cell counts were derived. The data were produced by immunoSEQ multiplex PCR, yet TCRdb's version contains in-frame clones alone and is incomplete. D and trimming come from the DNA, and the V and J calls and clone size come from that table. The repertoire holds a few hundred thousand clones, with 70% to 90% as singletons. This sample stems from a study of blood T cell repertoires in COVID-19. V was trimmed by 2 bases and J by 1 base, leaving 7 bases between them. The CDR3 totals 13 residues. In germline, CDR1 is SGHNT, CDR2 YYREEE (reference sequence).

The sequence was collected from a woman between 35 and 50 years old who had recovered from COVID-19. Sequencing was performed on peripheral blood. The chain links TRBV5-4 to TRBJ2-7; TRBD2 might be the D (6 bases). This CDR3 reads CASSFGTSYEQYF. CDR3 DNA sequence: TGTGCCAGCAGCTTTGGGACTTCCTACGAGCAGTACTTC.